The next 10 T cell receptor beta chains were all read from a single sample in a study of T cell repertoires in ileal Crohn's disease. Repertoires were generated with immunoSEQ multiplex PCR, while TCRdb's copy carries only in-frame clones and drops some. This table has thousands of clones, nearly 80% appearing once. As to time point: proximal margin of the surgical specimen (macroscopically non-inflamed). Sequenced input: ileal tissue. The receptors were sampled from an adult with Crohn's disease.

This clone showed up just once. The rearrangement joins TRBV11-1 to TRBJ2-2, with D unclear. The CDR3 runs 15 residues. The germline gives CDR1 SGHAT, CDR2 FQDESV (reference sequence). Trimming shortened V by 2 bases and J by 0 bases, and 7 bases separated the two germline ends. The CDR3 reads CASSLNRPNTGELFF. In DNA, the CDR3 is TGTGCCAGCAGCTTAAACAGACCGAACACCGGGGAGCTGTTTTTT.

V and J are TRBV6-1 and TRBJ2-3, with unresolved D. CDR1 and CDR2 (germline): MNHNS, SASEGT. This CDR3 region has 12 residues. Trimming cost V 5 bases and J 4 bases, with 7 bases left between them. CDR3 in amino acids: CASSPTPDTQYF. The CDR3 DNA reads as TGTGCCAGCAGTCCGACACCAGATACGCAGTATTTT.

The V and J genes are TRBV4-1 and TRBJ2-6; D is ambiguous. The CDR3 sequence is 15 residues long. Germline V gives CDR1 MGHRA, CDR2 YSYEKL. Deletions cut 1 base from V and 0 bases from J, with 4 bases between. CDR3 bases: TGCGCCAGCAGCCAAGGGGACTCTGGGGCCAACGTCCTGACTTTC. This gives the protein CASSQGDSGANVLTF.

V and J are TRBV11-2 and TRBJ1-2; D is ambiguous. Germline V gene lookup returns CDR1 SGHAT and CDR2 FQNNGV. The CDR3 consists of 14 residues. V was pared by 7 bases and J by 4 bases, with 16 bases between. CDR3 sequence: CASTPDRISYGYTF. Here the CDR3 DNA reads TGTGCCAGCACCCCCGATCGTATCTCCTATGGCTACACCTTC.

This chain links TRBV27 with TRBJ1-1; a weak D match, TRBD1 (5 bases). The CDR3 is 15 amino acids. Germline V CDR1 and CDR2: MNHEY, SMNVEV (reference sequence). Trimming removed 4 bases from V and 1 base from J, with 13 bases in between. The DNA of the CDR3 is TGTGCCAGCAGTTCCCCCCGGGGCCCGAACACTGAAGCTTTCTTT. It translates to CASSSPRGPNTEAFF.

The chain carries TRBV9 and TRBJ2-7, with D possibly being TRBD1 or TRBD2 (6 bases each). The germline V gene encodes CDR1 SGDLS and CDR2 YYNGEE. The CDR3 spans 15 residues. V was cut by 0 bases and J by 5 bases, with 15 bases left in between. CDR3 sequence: CASSVDTGRRNEQYF. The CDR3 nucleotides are TGTGCCAGCAGCGTAGATACAGGGAGGAGAAACGAGCAGTACTTC.

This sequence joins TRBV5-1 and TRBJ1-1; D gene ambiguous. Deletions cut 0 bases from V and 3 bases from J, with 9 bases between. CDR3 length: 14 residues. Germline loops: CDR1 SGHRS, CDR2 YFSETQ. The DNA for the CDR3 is TGCGCCAGCAGCTTGGCCGGGAGCCACACTGAAGCTTTCTTT. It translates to CASSLAGSHTEAFF.

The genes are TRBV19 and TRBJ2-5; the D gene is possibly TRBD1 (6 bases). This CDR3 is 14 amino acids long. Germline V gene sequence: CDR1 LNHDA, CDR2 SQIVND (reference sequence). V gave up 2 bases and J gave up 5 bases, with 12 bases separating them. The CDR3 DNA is TGTGCCAGTAGTATAACCAGGGGCGTCGAGACCCAGTACTTC. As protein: CASSITRGVETQYF.

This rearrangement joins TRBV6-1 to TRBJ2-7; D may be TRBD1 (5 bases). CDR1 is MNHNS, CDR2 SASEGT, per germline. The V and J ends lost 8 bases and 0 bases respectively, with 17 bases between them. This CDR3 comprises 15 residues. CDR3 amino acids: CASHALSGASYEQYF. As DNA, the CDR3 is TGTGCCAGCCATGCGCTCAGTGGGGCCTCCTACGAGCAGTACTTC.

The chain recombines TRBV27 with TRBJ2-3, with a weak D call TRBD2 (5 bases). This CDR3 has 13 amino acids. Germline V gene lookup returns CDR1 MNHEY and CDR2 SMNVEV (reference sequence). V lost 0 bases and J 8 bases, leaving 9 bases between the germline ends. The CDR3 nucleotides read TGTGCCAGCAGTTTATCCCCCGGAGGTACGCAGTATTTT. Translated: CASSLSPGGTQYF.